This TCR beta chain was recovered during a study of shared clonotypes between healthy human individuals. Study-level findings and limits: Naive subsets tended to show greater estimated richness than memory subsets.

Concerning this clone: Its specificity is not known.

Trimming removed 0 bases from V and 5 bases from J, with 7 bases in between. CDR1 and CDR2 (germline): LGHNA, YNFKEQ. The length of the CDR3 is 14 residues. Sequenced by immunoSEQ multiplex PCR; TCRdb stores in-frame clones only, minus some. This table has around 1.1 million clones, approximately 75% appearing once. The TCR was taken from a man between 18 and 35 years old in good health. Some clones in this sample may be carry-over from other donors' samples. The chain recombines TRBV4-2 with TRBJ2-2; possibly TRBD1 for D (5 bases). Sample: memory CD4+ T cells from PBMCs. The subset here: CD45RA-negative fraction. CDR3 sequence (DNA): TGTGCCAGCAGCCAAGATGGGGCGACCGGGGAGCTGTTTTTT. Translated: CASSQDGATGELFF.